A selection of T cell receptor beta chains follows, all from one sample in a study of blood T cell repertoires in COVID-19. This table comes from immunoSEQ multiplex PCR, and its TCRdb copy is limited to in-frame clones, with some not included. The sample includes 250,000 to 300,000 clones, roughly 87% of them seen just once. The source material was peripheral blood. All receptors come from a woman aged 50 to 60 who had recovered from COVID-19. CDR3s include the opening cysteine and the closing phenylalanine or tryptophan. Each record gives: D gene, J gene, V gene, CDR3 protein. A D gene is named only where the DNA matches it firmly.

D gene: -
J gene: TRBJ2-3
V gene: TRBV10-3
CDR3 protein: CAIAGSDLQADTQYF

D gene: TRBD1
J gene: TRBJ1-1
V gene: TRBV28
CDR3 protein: CASSPSGGRGTEAFF

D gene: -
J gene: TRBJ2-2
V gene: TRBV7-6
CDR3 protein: CASSLAGGTGYTGELFF

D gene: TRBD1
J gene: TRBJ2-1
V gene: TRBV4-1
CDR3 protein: CASSHDRGTYNEQFF

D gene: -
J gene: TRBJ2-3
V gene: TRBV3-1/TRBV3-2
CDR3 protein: CASSQGRDLTHTQYF

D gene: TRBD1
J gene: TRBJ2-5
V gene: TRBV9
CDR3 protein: CASGTAGGAVETQYF

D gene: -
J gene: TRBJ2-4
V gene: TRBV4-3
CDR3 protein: CASSPAARKNIQYF

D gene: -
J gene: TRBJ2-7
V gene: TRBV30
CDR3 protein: CAWSVSVGPGEQYF

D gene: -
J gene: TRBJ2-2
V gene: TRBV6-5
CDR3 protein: CASSPGLYTGELFF

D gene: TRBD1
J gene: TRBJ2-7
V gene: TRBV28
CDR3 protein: CASSSRAGTDFYEQYF